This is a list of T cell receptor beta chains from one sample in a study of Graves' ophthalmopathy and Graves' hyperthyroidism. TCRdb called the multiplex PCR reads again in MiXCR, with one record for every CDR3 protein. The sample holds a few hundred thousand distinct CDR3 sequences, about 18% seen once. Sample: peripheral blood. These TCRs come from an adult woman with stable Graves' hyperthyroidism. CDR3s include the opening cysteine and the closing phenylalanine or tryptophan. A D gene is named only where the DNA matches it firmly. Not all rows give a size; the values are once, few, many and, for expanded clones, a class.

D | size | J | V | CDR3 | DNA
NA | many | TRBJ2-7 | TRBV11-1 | CAADIWVYDGYEQYF | TGTGCCGCGGATATTTGGGTCTACGACGGGTACGAGCAGTACTTC
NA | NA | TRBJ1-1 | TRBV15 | CATSRDRSGFVTEAFF | TGTGCCACCAGCAGAGATAGGTCAGGGTTCGTCACTGAAGCTTTCTTT
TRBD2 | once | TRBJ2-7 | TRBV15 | CATTDNVVAGGQEQYF | TGTGCCACCACGGACAATGTGGTAGCGGGAGGTCAGGAGCAGTACTTC
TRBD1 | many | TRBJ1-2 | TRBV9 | CASSDTGTGSGYTF | TGTGCCAGCAGTGACACCGGGACAGGAAGTGGCTACACCTTC
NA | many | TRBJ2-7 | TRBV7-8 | CASSLAGVVIYEQYF | TGTGCCAGCAGCTTAGCGGGAGTCGTGATCTACGAGCAGTACTTC
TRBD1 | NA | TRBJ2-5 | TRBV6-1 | CASSPGTGGRQETQYF | TGTGCCAGCAGTCCCGGGACAGGGGGCCGGCAAGAGACCCAGTACTTC
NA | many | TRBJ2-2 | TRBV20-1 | CSARVPGVNTGELFF | TGCAGTGCTAGAGTGCCAGGGGTTAACACCGGGGAGCTGTTTTTT
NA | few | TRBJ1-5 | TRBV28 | CASSLVGSSNQPQHF | TGTGCCAGCAGTTTGGTGGGATCGAGCAATCAGCCCCAGCATTTT
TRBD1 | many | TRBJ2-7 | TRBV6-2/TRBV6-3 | CASSTGTGGYEQYF | TGTGCCAGCAGTACCGGGACAGGAGGCTACGAGCAGTACTTC
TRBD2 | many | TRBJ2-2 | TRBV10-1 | CASSDRRAGLAEITGELFF | TGCGCCAGCAGTGATCGCCGAGCGGGACTAGCGGAGATCACCGGGGAGCTGTTTTTT
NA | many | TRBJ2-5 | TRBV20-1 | CSAIRPWTETQYF | TGCAGTGCTATAAGACCTTGGACGGAGACCCAGTACTTC
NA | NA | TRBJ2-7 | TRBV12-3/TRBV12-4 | CASSLRQGRDEQYF | TGTGCCAGCAGTTTAAGGCAGGGGAGGGACGAGCAGTACTTC
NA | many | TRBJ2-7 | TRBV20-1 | CSARGSGSDEQYF | TGCAGTGCTAGAGGGTCAGGATCCGACGAGCAGTACTTC
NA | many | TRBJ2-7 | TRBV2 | CASSGREGGEQYF | TGTGCCAGCAGTGGGAGGGAAGGAGGCGAGCAGTACTTC
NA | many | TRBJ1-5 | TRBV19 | CASSIDPPTQINQPQHF | TGTGCCAGTAGTATAGATCCACCTACCCAAATCAATCAGCCCCAGCATTTT
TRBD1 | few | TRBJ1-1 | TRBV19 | CASSSDRGFMNTEAFF | TGTGCCAGTAGTAGTGACAGGGGGTTCATGAACACTGAAGCTTTCTTT
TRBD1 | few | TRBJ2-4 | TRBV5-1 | CASSWPGQGIQYF | TGCGCCAGCAGCTGGCCGGGACAGGGTATTCAGTACTTC
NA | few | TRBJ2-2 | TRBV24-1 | CATSDTAQQGYTGELFF | TGTGCCACCAGTGATACTGCCCAACAGGGTTACACCGGGGAGCTGTTTTTT
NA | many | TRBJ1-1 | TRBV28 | CASSPSVGGADTEAFF | TGTGCCAGCAGTCCCTCCGTAGGAGGTGCGGACACTGAAGCTTTCTTT
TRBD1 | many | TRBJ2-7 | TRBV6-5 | CASRRTGDSSYEQYF | TGTGCCAGCAGGAGGACAGGGGATAGCTCCTACGAGCAGTACTTC
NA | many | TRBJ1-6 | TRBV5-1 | CASSFQQGVGNSPLHF | TGCGCCAGCAGCTTCCAACAGGGTGTGGGAAATTCACCCCTCCACTTT
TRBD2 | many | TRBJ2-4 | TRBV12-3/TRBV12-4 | CASSFASGMAKNIQYF | TGTGCCAGCAGTTTTGCTAGCGGGATGGCCAAAAACATTCAGTACTTC
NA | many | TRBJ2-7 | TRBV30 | CAWSHFSGAREQYF | TGTGCCTGGAGTCACTTCTCGGGAGCACGGGAGCAGTACTTC
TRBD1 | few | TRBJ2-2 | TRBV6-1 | CASRLTVRGLTGELFF | TGTGCCAGCAGGCTAACTGTAAGGGGGCTGACCGGGGAGCTGTTTTTT
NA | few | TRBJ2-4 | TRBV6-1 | CASSGTKGGNIQYF | TGTGCCAGCAGCGGGACCAAAGGTGGAAACATTCAGTACTTC
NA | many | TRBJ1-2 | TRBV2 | CASSAWGNYGYTF | TGTGCCAGCAGTGCTTGGGGCAACTATGGCTACACCTTC
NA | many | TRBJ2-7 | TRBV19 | CASSMSSSYEQYF | TGTGCCAGTAGTATGTCCAGTTCCTACGAGCAGTACTTC
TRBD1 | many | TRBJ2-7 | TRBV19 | CASKGDRSSYEQYF | TGTGCCAGTAAAGGGGACAGAAGCTCCTACGAGCAGTACTTC
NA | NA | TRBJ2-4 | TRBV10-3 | CAISEIAGGGGNIQYF | TGTGCCATCAGTGAGATCGCAGGTGGAGGGGGAAACATTCAGTACTTC
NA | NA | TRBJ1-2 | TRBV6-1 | CASSLVRAYGYTF | TGTGCCAGCAGCCTTGTCAGAGCCTATGGTTACACCTTC
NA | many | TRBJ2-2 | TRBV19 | CASSPKQGSGELFF | TGTGCCAGTAGTCCAAAACAGGGTTCCGGGGAGCTGTTTTTT
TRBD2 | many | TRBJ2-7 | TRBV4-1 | CASSQDREDMYEQYF | TGCGCCAGCAGCCAAGACCGGGAGGACATGTACGAGCAGTACTTC
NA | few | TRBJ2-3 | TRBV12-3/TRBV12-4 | CASSFVARQTQYF | TGTGCCAGCAGTTTCGTGGCTAGGCAGACGCAGTATTTT
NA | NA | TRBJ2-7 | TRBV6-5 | CASSCFSGRSCEQYF | TGTGCCAGCAGTTGCTTTAGCGGTAGATCCTGCGAGCAGTACTTC
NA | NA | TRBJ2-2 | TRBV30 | CAWCRRKPGELFF | TGTGCCTGGTGTAGGAGAAAGCCCGGGGAGCTGTTTTTT
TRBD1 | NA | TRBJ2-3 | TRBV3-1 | CASSQLRRGKGTDTQYF | TGTGCCAGCAGCCAACTCCGCAGGGGGAAGGGCACAGATACGCAGTATTTT
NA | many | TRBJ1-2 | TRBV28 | CASSLKGYGYTF | TGTGCCAGCAGTTTAAAGGGCTATGGCTACACCTTC
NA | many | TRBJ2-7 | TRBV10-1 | CASSDPGQSVHGADEQYF | TGCGCCAGCAGTGACCCCGGACAGTCGGTACATGGGGCGGACGAGCAGTACTTC
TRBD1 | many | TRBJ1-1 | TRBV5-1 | CASSATGTGAEAFF | TGCGCCAGCAGCGCTACCGGGACAGGGGCTGAAGCTTTCTTT
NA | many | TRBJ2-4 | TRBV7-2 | CASSLALVGHDKNIQYF | TGTGCCAGCAGCTTAGCATTAGTGGGACACGACAAAAACATTCAGTACTTC
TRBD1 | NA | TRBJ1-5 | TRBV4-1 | CASKSDPGTGGNQPQHF | TGCGCCAGCAAGAGTGACCCCGGGACAGGGGGCAATCAGCCCCAGCATTTT
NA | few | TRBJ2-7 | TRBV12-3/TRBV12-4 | CASSALYPNKYEQYF | TGTGCCAGCAGCGCTCTGTACCCGAACAAGTACGAGCAGTACTTC
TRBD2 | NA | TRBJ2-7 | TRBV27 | CASRLEIGSGGYEQYF | TGTGCCAGCAGACTCGAGATAGGAAGCGGGGGATACGAGCAGTACTTC
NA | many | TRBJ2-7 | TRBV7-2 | CASSLAPANYEQYF | TGTGCCAGCAGCTTAGCGCCCGCAAACTACGAGCAGTACTTC
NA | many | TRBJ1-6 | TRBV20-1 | CSVSGVANSPLHF | TGCAGTGTTTCAGGGGTAGCCAATTCACCCCTCCACTTT
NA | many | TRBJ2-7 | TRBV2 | CASSMSSGSREQYF | TGTGCCAGCAGTATGTCTAGTGGGTCGAGGGAGCAGTACTTC
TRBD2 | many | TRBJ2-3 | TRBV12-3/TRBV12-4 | CASSPGLAPGTDTQYF | TGTGCCAGCAGCCCGGGACTAGCGCCAGGCACAGATACGCAGTATTTT